The clone carrying this T cell receptor (beta chain) has only a few counts. The antigen is unknown. These data belong to a study of cytomegalovirus exposure and HLA in healthy donors. Turning to the study itself: Genetic ancestry analysis placed about 80% of the 300 to 400 donors that were genotyped in the Caucasian-associated cluster. Study-level findings and limits: Cytomegalovirus status, reportedly, was diagnosed with high specificity and sensitivity by the classifier. Apparent HLA restriction characterized most CMV-associated TCR beta chains in a later analysis.

Healthy bone marrow donors made up the donors. V shed 3 bases and J shed 4 bases, with 12 bases lying between them. Germline assignment: CDR1 MDHEN and CDR2 SYDVKM. This CDR3 is 14 amino acids long. PCR primers comprised 60 Vbeta and 13 Jbeta primers. Sequenced by immunoSEQ multiplex PCR; TCRdb stores in-frame clones only, minus some. This table holds approximately 160,000 clones, approximately 70% found once. Sequenced: PBMCs. The chain links TRBV28 to TRBJ1-2; D remains unclear. The source of this sequence is a young man in good health and CMV-seropositive. The DNA of the CDR3 is TGTGCCAGCAGTTTGGGAGGGCTTAGCTATGGCTACACCTTC. It is translated as CASSLGGLSYGYTF.